A selection of T cell receptor beta chains follows, all from one sample in a study of shared clonotypes between healthy human individuals. The data were produced by immunoSEQ multiplex PCR, yet TCRdb's version contains in-frame clones alone and is incomplete. The sample includes approximately 1.5 million clones, 97% to 99% of them seen just once. The sample was naive CD4+ T cells sorted from blood. All receptors derive from a man aged 30 to 45 in good health. CDR3s include the opening cysteine and the closing phenylalanine or tryptophan. The order of the fields is clone size, J gene, D gene, V gene, CDR3 protein, CDR3 DNA. D genes are given only for firm matches. Expanded clones get a size class; other rows say once, few or many, or leave the size out.

abundance: once; j_gene: TRBJ2-1; d_gene: TRBD2; v_gene: TRBV6-5; CDR3aa: CASSSFSGSKDEQFF; CDR3nt: TGTGCCAGCAGTTCCTTTAGCGGGAGTAAGGATGAGCAGTTCTTC
abundance: once; j_gene: TRBJ1-1; d_gene: NA; v_gene: TRBV18; CDR3aa: CASSPSGTEAFF; CDR3nt: TGTGCCAGCTCACCATCAGGGACTGAAGCTTTCTTT
abundance: NA; j_gene: TRBJ2-7; d_gene: TRBD1; v_gene: TRBV5-1; CDR3aa: CASSLEPAQGLYEQYF; CDR3nt: TGCGCCAGCAGCTTGGAACCCGCACAGGGGCTGTACGAGCAGTACTTC
abundance: NA; j_gene: TRBJ2-2; d_gene: NA; v_gene: TRBV4-1; CDR3aa: CASRGLARPGELFF; CDR3nt: TGCGCCAGCAGGGGTCTGGCCCGTCCCGGGGAGCTGTTTTTT
abundance: NA; j_gene: TRBJ2-3; d_gene: TRBD2; v_gene: TRBV7-3; CDR3aa: CASGLAPSTDTQYF; CDR3nt: TGTGCCAGCGGACTAGCGCCTAGCACAGATACGCAGTATTTT
abundance: NA; j_gene: TRBJ1-1; d_gene: NA; v_gene: TRBV4-3; CDR3aa: CASSQIGRGTEAFF; CDR3nt: TGCGCCAGCAGCCAAATAGGCCGGGGCACTGAAGCTTTCTTT
abundance: NA; j_gene: TRBJ1-2; d_gene: NA; v_gene: TRBV7-9; CDR3aa: CASSYSVDYGYTF; CDR3nt: TGTGCCAGCAGCTACTCAGTTGACTATGGCTACACCTTC
abundance: NA; j_gene: TRBJ2-7; d_gene: TRBD1; v_gene: TRBV29-1; CDR3aa: CSVAAGTGGLYEQYF; CDR3nt: TGCAGCGTTGCCGCCGGGACAGGGGGTCTATACGAGCAGTACTTC
abundance: NA; j_gene: TRBJ2-7; d_gene: TRBD1; v_gene: TRBV28; CDR3aa: CASREQGGTYEQYF; CDR3nt: TGTGCCAGCAGGGAACAGGGGGGCACCTACGAGCAGTACTTC
abundance: NA; j_gene: TRBJ2-1; d_gene: NA; v_gene: TRBV5-1; CDR3aa: CASTHGTAGDEQFF; CDR3nt: TGCGCCAGCACCCATGGGACCGCTGGCGATGAGCAGTTCTTC
abundance: NA; j_gene: TRBJ1-1; d_gene: NA; v_gene: TRBV5-1; CDR3aa: CASSLSGATEAFF; CDR3nt: TGCGCCAGCAGCTTGTCGGGGGCGACTGAAGCTTTCTTT
abundance: NA; j_gene: TRBJ1-1; d_gene: NA; v_gene: TRBV2; CDR3aa: CASSESVNTEAFF; CDR3nt: TGTGCCAGCAGTGAGTCGGTGAACACTGAAGCTTTCTTT
abundance: NA; j_gene: TRBJ2-1; d_gene: TRBD2; v_gene: TRBV11-2; CDR3aa: CASSYSGSSYNEQFF; CDR3nt: TGTGCCAGCAGTTACAGCGGGAGCTCCTACAATGAGCAGTTCTTC
abundance: NA; j_gene: TRBJ2-7; d_gene: NA; v_gene: TRBV4-3; CDR3aa: CASSQGLSYEQYF; CDR3nt: TGCGCCAGCAGCCAAGGGCTCTCCTACGAGCAGTACTTC
abundance: NA; j_gene: TRBJ2-1; d_gene: TRBD2; v_gene: TRBV4-1; CDR3aa: CASSQDRGTSGGEQFF; CDR3nt: TGCGCCAGCAGCCAAGATCGAGGGACTAGCGGTGGTGAGCAGTTCTTC
abundance: NA; j_gene: TRBJ2-1; d_gene: TRBD2; v_gene: TRBV7-2; CDR3aa: CASSLVAGHEQFF; CDR3nt: TGTGCCAGCAGCTTAGTAGCGGGACATGAGCAGTTCTTC
abundance: NA; j_gene: TRBJ2-7; d_gene: TRBD1; v_gene: TRBV7-9; CDR3aa: CASSSTGGASEQYF; CDR3nt: TGTGCCAGCAGCTCGACAGGGGGCGCGTCCGAGCAGTACTTC
abundance: NA; j_gene: TRBJ2-7; d_gene: NA; v_gene: TRBV28; CDR3aa: CASTSLRESYEQYF; CDR3nt: TGTGCCAGCACTAGCCTCAGGGAGTCCTACGAGCAGTACTTC
abundance: NA; j_gene: TRBJ2-7; d_gene: NA; v_gene: TRBV29-1; CDR3aa: CSSNSAVGGEQYF; CDR3nt: TGCAGCTCGAACTCCGCAGTAGGAGGTGAGCAGTACTTC
abundance: NA; j_gene: TRBJ2-5; d_gene: NA; v_gene: TRBV10-3; CDR3aa: CAITAGRGETQYF; CDR3nt: TGTGCCATCACAGCCGGAAGGGGAGAGACCCAGTACTTC
abundance: NA; j_gene: TRBJ2-2; d_gene: TRBD1; v_gene: TRBV6-5; CDR3aa: CASSYRQGNTGELFF; CDR3nt: TGTGCCAGCAGTTACCGACAGGGAAACACCGGGGAGCTGTTTTTT
abundance: once; j_gene: TRBJ1-3; d_gene: NA; v_gene: TRBV7-9; CDR3aa: CASSLSTRSGNTIYF; CDR3nt: TGTGCCAGCAGCTTATCCACAAGATCTGGAAACACCATATATTTT
abundance: NA; j_gene: TRBJ2-3; d_gene: NA; v_gene: TRBV18; CDR3aa: CASSTTSSTDTQYF; CDR3nt: TGTGCCAGCTCAACGACTAGTAGTACAGATACGCAGTATTTT
abundance: NA; j_gene: TRBJ1-2; d_gene: NA; v_gene: TRBV10-3; CDR3aa: CAISPTTTAYGYTF; CDR3nt: TGTGCCATCAGTCCTACAACGACAGCCTATGGCTACACCTTC
abundance: NA; j_gene: TRBJ2-2; d_gene: TRBD1; v_gene: TRBV7-2; CDR3aa: CASSLGDRVNGELFF; CDR3nt: TGTGCCAGCAGCTTAGGGGACAGGGTTAACGGGGAGCTGTTTTTT
abundance: once; j_gene: TRBJ1-3; d_gene: NA; v_gene: TRBV11-2; CDR3aa: CASSLVLAGNTIYF; CDR3nt: TGTGCCAGCAGCTTAGTGTTAGCTGGAAACACCATATATTTT
abundance: NA; j_gene: TRBJ1-1; d_gene: NA; v_gene: TRBV5-4; CDR3aa: CASSKDTEAFF; CDR3nt: TGTGCCAGCAGCAAAGACACTGAAGCTTTCTTT
abundance: NA; j_gene: TRBJ1-2; d_gene: TRBD1; v_gene: TRBV7-9; CDR3aa: CASSLARDRGYGYTF; CDR3nt: TGTGCCAGCAGCTTAGCCCGGGACAGGGGCTATGGCTACACCTTC
abundance: NA; j_gene: TRBJ2-5; d_gene: NA; v_gene: TRBV18; CDR3aa: CASSPGGNGETQYF; CDR3nt: TGTGCCAGCTCACCCGGTGGGAATGGAGAGACCCAGTACTTC
abundance: NA; j_gene: TRBJ2-1; d_gene: NA; v_gene: TRBV25-1; CDR3aa: CASSDLAGSNEQFF; CDR3nt: TGTGCCAGCAGTGATCTTGCAGGGTCGAATGAGCAGTTCTTC
abundance: NA; j_gene: TRBJ2-2; d_gene: NA; v_gene: TRBV2; CDR3aa: CASSANTGELFF; CDR3nt: TGTGCCAGCAGCGCGAACACCGGGGAGCTGTTTTTT
abundance: NA; j_gene: TRBJ1-1; d_gene: NA; v_gene: TRBV6-1; CDR3aa: CASSRGVEAFF; CDR3nt: TGTGCCAGCTCCCGGGGTGTTGAAGCTTTCTTT
abundance: NA; j_gene: TRBJ2-5; d_gene: TRBD1; v_gene: TRBV5-6; CDR3aa: CASTMDRGRGVETQYF; CDR3nt: TGTGCCAGCACCATGGACAGGGGGAGAGGGGTTGAGACCCAGTACTTC